The 16 T cell receptor beta chains in this list originate from one sample, sequenced in a study of a mutant IDH1 vaccine in newly diagnosed glioma. Described time point: baseline, week 1 (first vaccination visit). The treatment here: pre-vaccination baseline after standard-of-care therapy. Libraries were prepared by immunoSEQ multiplex PCR; TCRdb keeps only in-frame clonotypes and omits some of them. The sample shows tens of thousands of clones, roughly 80% of them seen only once. Here the sequenced sample was PBMCs, taken from a glioma patient treated with radiotherapy, temozolomide or both. These TCRs come from a middle-aged woman with glioma.

This chain joins TRBV6-1 and TRBJ1-1; D perhaps matches TRBD1 (6 bases). Germline loops: CDR1 MNHNS, CDR2 SASEGT. The CDR3 has 16 residues. V was trimmed by 2 bases and J by 4 bases, leaving 17 bases between them. CDR3 sequence reads: CASSEIRVGGPTEAFF. CDR3 sequence (DNA): TGTGCCAGCAGTGAAATAAGGGTGGGGGGGCCCACTGAAGCTTTCTTT.

The genes are TRBV7-3 and TRBJ1-6, with D maybe TRBD1 (5 bases). CDR1 and CDR2 (germline): SGHTA, FQGTGA. The CDR3 consists of 16 residues. Between the trimmed V and J ends, which lost 5 bases and 3 bases, there was a span of 14 bases. The CDR3 protein is CASSASDSGYNSPLHF. CDR3 DNA: TGTGCCAGCAGCGCCAGCGACAGTGGCTATAATTCACCCCTCCACTTT.

The chain links TRBV6-6 to TRBJ2-1; 9 bases line up with TRBD2. With V trimmed by 3 bases and J by 2 bases, 5 bases remained unmatched. The V gene's germline CDR1 is MNHNY and CDR2 SVGAGI (reference sequence). CDR3 size: 16 residues. The CDR3 region is CASSYSGGAPYNEQFF. Written as DNA, the CDR3 is TGTGCCAGCAGTTATAGCGGGGGCGCGCCCTACAATGAGCAGTTCTTC.

This chain links TRBV27 with TRBJ2-1; 9 bases are a match to TRBD2. CDR1 and CDR2 (germline): MNHEY, SMNVEV (reference sequence). V was clipped by 8 bases and J by 3 bases; unmatched bases: 8. The CDR3 covers 15 residues. The CDR3 coding sequence is TGTGCCAGCGCGGGAGGGCAGGGAGGCTACAATGAGCAGTTCTTC. It specifies CASAGGQGGYNEQFF.

This clone has a single count. The rearrangement links TRBV5-4 to TRBJ2-7, with 8 bases that match TRBD1. After removal of 4 bases from V and 0 bases from J, the junction contained 6 bases not matched to a gene. The length of the CDR3 is 15 residues. Germline CDR1 reads SGHNT; CDR2 reads YYREEE (reference sequence). The CDR3 loop is CASSNRQGSSYEQYF. CDR3 nucleotides: TGTGCCAGCAGCAACCGACAGGGGAGCTCCTACGAGCAGTACTTC.

This clone was seen only a few times. V and J are TRBV14 and TRBJ1-1, with a possible D match to TRBD1 (5 bases). This CDR3 contains 15 residues. Germline CDR1 reads SGHDN; CDR2 reads FVKESK. Trimming cost V 2 bases and J 1 base, with 11 bases left between them. CDR3 sequence reads: CASSQRGGKNTEAFF. CDR3 DNA: TGTGCCAGCAGCCAAAGGGGAGGGAAGAACACTGAAGCTTTCTTT.

The chain has TRBV9 and TRBJ2-5, with 10 nucleotides matching TRBD2. Trimming cost V 0 bases and J 3 bases; bases outside gene matches: 5. The CDR3 has 16 residues. Germline V lookup: CDR1 SGDLS, CDR2 YYNGEE. The CDR3 DNA sequence: TGTGCCAGCAGCGTAGTGGGAGGACTAGCGGAAGAGACCCAGTACTTC. Translation gives CASSVVGGLAEETQYF.

The chain has TRBV5-1 and TRBJ2-2; 8 nucleotides match TRBD2. The V and J ends lost 5 bases and 0 bases, in that order; junction bases with no gene match: 3. CDR3 length equals 15 residues. Germline V gene data show CDR1 as SGHRS and CDR2 as YFSETQ. The CDR3 DNA reads TGCGCCAGCAGGCGGGGGGAAGCGAACACCGGGGAGCTGTTTTTT. Its translation is CASRRGEANTGELFF. The full variable domain, its missing parts supplied by reference TRBV5-1 and TRBJ2-2, is KAGVTQTPRYLIKTRGQQVTLSCSPISGHRSVSWYQQTPGQGLQFLFEYFSETQRNKGNFPGRFSGRQFSNSRSEMNVSTLELGDSALYLCASRRGEANTGELFFGEGSRLTVL.

This clone was detected only a few times. V and J are TRBV6-5 and TRBJ1-5; 7 bases match TRBD1. V shed 2 bases and J 4 bases; nucleotides not matched to a gene: 5. CDR1 and CDR2 (germline): MNHEY, SVGAGI. The CDR3 is made up of 15 amino acids. The CDR3 is CASSYPSQGNQPQHF. CDR3 nucleotides: TGTGCCAGCAGTTACCCCTCACAGGGGAATCAGCCCCAGCATTTT.

V and J are TRBV18 and TRBJ1-6; D not resolved. There are 17 residues in the CDR3. Trimming shortened V by 3 bases and J by 0 bases, and 12 bases separated the two germline ends. Germline V lookup: CDR1 KGHSH, CDR2 LQKENI. CDR3 sequence: CASSPIGTSSYNSPLHF. The CDR3 DNA reads as TGTGCCAGCTCACCGATAGGAACTAGCTCCTATAATTCACCCCTCCACTTT.

The V and J genes are TRBV30 and TRBJ1-1; D is possibly TRBD1 (6 bases). Germline V CDR1 and CDR2: GTSNPN, SVGIG (reference sequence). V was trimmed by 1 base and J by 10 bases, leaving 13 bases between them. The length of the CDR3 is 12 residues. CDR3 residues: CAWSEQVGGAFF. The CDR3 nucleotides are TGTGCCTGGAGTGAACAGGTAGGGGGAGCTTTCTTT.

CDR3 loop: CASSPIPQEQYGYTF. The CDR3 DNA reads as TGTGCCAGCAGTCCGATCCCGCAAGAGCAATATGGCTACACCTTC. The chain carries TRBV6-5 and TRBJ1-2; no firm D call. Germline V gives CDR1 MNHEY, CDR2 SVGAGI. Trimming removed 5 bases from V and 5 bases from J, with 18 bases in between. The CDR3 length is 15 residues.

The CDR3 DNA is TGTGCCAGCTCACCACGCGACGGGACTGAAGCTTTCTTT. It codes for CASSPRDGTEAFF. The rearrangement links TRBV18 to TRBJ1-1; D is uncertain. Trimming cost V 1 base and J 5 bases, with 8 bases left between them. CDR3 size: 13 residues. Per the germline V gene, CDR1 is KGHSH and CDR2 is LQKENI.

This clone was detected only a few times. V is TRBV25-1 and J is TRBJ1-1; D is undetermined. Trimming pared 0 bases from V and 0 bases from J, leaving 8 bases between. The CDR3 extends over 15 amino acids. Germline assignment: CDR1 MGHDK and CDR2 SYGVNS. In DNA form, the CDR3 reads TGTGCCAGCAGTGAATATTCAGGTTTGAACACTGAAGCTTTCTTT. Translated: CASSEYSGLNTEAFF.

This chain connects TRBV9 to TRBJ2-1; D is perhaps TRBD1 (5 bases). CDR3 size: 16 residues. With 0 bases removed from V and 5 bases from J, the gap between germline ends came to 15 bases. The germline V gene has CDR1 SGDLS and CDR2 YYNGEE. This chain's CDR3 is CASSVAVRESDNEQFF. The CDR3 nucleotides read TGTGCCAGCAGCGTAGCGGTCAGGGAATCCGACAATGAGCAGTTCTTC.

This sequence joins TRBV6-5 and TRBJ2-1; no clear D gene. V lost 5 bases to trimming and J lost 4 bases, with 9 bases between them. The CDR3 is 13 residues long. The V gene's germline CDR1 is MNHEY and CDR2 SVGAGI. Here the CDR3 DNA reads TGTGCCAGCAGTCCCGACGCTTACAATGAGCAGTTCTTC. This codes for CASSPDAYNEQFF.